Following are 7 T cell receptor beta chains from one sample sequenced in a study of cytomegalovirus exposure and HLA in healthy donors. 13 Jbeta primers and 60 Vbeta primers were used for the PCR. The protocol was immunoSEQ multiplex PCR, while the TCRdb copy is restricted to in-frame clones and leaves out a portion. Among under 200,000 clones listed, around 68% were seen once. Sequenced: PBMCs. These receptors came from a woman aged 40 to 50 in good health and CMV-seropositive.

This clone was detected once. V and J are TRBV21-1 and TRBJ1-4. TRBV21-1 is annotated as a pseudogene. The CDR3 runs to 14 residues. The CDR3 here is CASDAGSDNEKLFF. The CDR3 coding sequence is TGTGCCAGCGACGCCGGGAGTGATAATGAAAAACTGTTTTTT.

The CDR3 DNA sequence: TGTGCCAGCCGTATCACAGATACGCAGTATTTT. Its translation is CASRITDTQYF. This chain links TRBV25-1 with TRBJ2-3; D is undetermined. Germline loops: CDR1 MGHDK, CDR2 SYGVNS. V lost 8 bases and J 2 bases, leaving 5 bases between the germline ends. The CDR3 is made up of 11 amino acids. The full variable domain, with the rest looked up from reference TRBV25-1 and TRBJ2-3, is EADIYQTPRYLVIGTGKKITLECSQTMGHDKMYWYQQDPGMELHLIHYSYGVNSTEKGDLSSESTVSRIRTEHFPLTLESARPSHTSQYLCASRITDTQYFGPGTRLTVL.

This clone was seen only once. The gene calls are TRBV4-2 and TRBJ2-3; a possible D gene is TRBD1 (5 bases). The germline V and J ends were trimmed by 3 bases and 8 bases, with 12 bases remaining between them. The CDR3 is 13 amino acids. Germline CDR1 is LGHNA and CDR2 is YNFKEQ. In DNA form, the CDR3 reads TGTGCCAGCAGCCAGGGGCTTGATCGTACGCAGTATTTT. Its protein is CASSQGLDRTQYF.

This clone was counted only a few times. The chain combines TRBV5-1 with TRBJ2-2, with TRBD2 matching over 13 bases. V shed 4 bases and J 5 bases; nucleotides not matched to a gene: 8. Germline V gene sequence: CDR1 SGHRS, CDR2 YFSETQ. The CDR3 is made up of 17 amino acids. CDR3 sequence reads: CASSQPLAGGPTGELFF. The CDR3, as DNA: TGCGCCAGCAGCCAACCACTAGCGGGAGGGCCGACCGGGGAGCTGTTTTTT.

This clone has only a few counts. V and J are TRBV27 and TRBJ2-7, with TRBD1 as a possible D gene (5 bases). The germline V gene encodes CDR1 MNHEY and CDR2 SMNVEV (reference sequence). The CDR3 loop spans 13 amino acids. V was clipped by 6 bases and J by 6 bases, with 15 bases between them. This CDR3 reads CASSHRSPSEQYF. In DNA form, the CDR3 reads TGTGCCAGCAGCCACAGGTCCCCCAGCGAGCAGTACTTC.

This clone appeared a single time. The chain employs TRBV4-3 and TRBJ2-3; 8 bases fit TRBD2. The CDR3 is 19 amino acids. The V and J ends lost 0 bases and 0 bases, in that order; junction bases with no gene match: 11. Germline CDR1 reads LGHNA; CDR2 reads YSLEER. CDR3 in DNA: TGCGCCAGCAGCCAAGATCTCCACGGACTAGCAGGAAGCACAGATACGCAGTATTTT. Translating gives CASSQDLHGLAGSTDTQYF.

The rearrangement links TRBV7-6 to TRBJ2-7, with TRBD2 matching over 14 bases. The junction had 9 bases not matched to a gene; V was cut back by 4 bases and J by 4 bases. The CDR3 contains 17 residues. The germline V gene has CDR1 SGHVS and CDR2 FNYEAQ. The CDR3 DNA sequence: TGTGCCAGCAGCTCCCAGGGACTAGCGGGAGAAGGTTACGAGCAGTACTTC. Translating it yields CASSSQGLAGEGYEQYF.